This entry describes one TCR beta chain. It has no known antigen specificity. No qualities accompany the bases; no much larger clone lies one base away. The entry originates in a study of shared clonotypes between healthy human individuals (dated by TCRdb to about 2020). As for the study more broadly: The cohort comprised a couple of women and three men aged 18 to 49 years. For each donor, CD4 naive and CD4 memory were each run on three plates, CD8 naive on two plates, and CD8 memory on one plate. Each donor's leukapheresis produced roughly between about 0.8 and 10 billion PBMCs. To increase sequencing depth and limit assay-specific biases, different laboratories used diverse techniques to prepare libraries and sequence TCR repertoires. Blood TCR repertoires of roughly five healthy adults were deeply sequenced to estimate repertoire size and the extent of clonotype sharing between individuals. Beyond this particular receptor, the publication reports: Compared with non-shared clonotypes, the clonotypes found in all four sorted-subset donors had higher generation probabilities. About 5% of naive CD4, 3.5% of naive CD8, approximately 2.2% of memory CD4, and approximately 0.39% of memory CD8 clonotypes were shared across a few donors. The small number of donors limited the genetic and exposure-history diversity represented. Larger estimated clonotype richness was generally found for naive subsets than for memory subsets. Based on pairwise subsampling, the degree of clonotype sharing among donors was expected to be affected by sequencing depth. Incomplete sequencing was indicated by rarefaction of sorted-subset datasets, despite the large sequencing depth. Sampling was restricted to blood, and TCR repertoires in tissues likely differ from the TCR repertoires found in blood.

Using the deep immunoSEQ assay, TCR CDR3 regions were amplified from genomic DNA by multiplex PCR. For each cell subset, the extracted genomic DNA was distributed evenly across all wells of several immunoSEQ 96-well plates, and each plate served as one replicate. For sorted subsets, around 0.2 ug of genomic DNA, equivalent to around 29,000 T cell genomes, went into each replicate PCR. Purified libraries were measured with a Qubit 3.0 fluorometer, size-checked on a Bioanalyzer 2100, and measured again with the KAPA Library Quantification kit. Each immunoSEQ 96-well plate was sequenced on its own single-read 150-cycle Illumina NextSeq 550 flow cell. The original pipeline was this. Because the immunoSEQ output included only junctional sequences and no quality scores, the filtering could not be the same as the filtering used for full-length reads. Sequences were annotated with PyIR, a Python wrapper for IgBLAST v1.9, using IMGT germline references to assign V/J genes and CDR3. Reads with weak V/J assignments (E-value above 1e-6), missing CDR3, stop codons, out-of-frame junctions, or ambiguous translated residues were removed. V3J clonotypes were defined as sequences sharing an identical inferred V gene, J gene, and CDR3 amino acid sequence. Percentage overlap between repertoires was calculated by dividing the number of shared unique clonotypes by the size of the smaller repertoire. Three approaches were used to assess repertoire richness: RTK rarefaction, the Chao1 estimator, and Recon v2.1 estimates of unobserved clonotypes. OLGA was used to compute generation probabilities for all TCRbeta clonotypes that the gDNA method yielded from a handful of donors. Entries here come from immuneACCESS through TCRdb and include only in-frame sequences with V and J called. Some clones fail to appear in such tables; in the studies checked, an unresolved V gene covers under half of the shortfall, and the cause of the remainder is unknown. From that table come the V and J calls and clone size; the DNA was used to work out D and trimming. Across this sample there are millions of clones, with over 85% seen only once. The ten largest clones represent about 0.13% of the sample.

Its CDR3 holds 13 amino acids, cysteine through phenylalanine. The kept DNA is CDR3 alone, 39 bases in frame from the first base. The germline ends are 12 bases apart after V is trimmed by 7 bases and J by 2 bases. CDR1 MDHEN and CDR2 SYDVKM were looked up in the germline V gene. The donors were healthy, HIV-negative adults who had no recently reported acute infections or vaccinations. All donors were Caucasian adults living in Nashville, Tennessee, USA. CD4+ T cells were enriched through magnetic negative selection, after which naive cells were positively selected on CD45RA and the remaining negative fraction served as the memory subset. Blood was obtained by leukapheresis, after which PBMCs were separated by Ficoll-Histopaque density gradient centrifugation and cryopreserved in liquid nitrogen vapor phase. Analytical flow cytometry was used to check the purity and quantity of each magnetically sorted T cell population. Genomic DNA was isolated from each sorted fraction and quantified by UV absorbance on a Nanodrop 2000c.

The receptor was derived from a young man in good health. Source material: naive CD4+ T cells sorted from blood. This sample's cell subset or site label indicates: CD45RA+ positively selected. The rearranged chain carries TRBV28 and TRBJ2-7; the D region possibly corresponds to TRBD2 (5 bases align). The nucleotide sequence is TGTGCCAGCAACACGGGAAACCCCTACGAGCAGTACTTC. It specifies CASNTGNPYEQYF.